The table lists the clone carrying this TCR beta chain with a count of one. Data came from immunoSEQ multiplex PCR; TCRdb stores just in-frame clones and leaves some out. The sample includes about 86,000 clones, over 90% seen only once; the top ten take 4.8%. These data originate in a study of control samples from healthy donors and cancer patients. Germline-derived CDR1 and CDR2 are SGDLS and YYNGEE. The CDR3 covers 14 residues. The V end lost 2 bases, the J end lost 7 bases, and 12 bases lay between the germline ends. Source material: blood. This receptor was identified in a woman between 18 and 30 years old in good health. The chain recombines TRBV9 with TRBJ1-4, with D possibly matching TRBD1 (6 bases). The CDR3 protein is CASSVAGGGEKLFF. The CDR3 DNA reads TGTGCCAGCAGCGTTGCGGGAGGGGGTGAAAAACTGTTTTTT.